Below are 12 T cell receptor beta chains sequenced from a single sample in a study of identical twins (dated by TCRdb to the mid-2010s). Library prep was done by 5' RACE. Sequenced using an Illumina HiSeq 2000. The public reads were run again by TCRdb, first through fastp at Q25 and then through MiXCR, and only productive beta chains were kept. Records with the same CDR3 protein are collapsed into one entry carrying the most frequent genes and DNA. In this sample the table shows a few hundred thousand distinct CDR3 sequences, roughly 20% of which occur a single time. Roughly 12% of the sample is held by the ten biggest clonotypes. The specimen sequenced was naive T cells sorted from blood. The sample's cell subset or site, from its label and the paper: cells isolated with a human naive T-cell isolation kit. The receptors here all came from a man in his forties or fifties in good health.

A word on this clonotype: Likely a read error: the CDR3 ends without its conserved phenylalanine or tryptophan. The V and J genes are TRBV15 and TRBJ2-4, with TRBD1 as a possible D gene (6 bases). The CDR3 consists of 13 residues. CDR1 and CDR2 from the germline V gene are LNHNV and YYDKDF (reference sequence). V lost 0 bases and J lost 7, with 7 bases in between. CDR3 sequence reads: CATSRDRGNIQYY. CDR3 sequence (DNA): TGTGCCACCAGCAGAGACAGGGGTAACATTCAGTACTAC.

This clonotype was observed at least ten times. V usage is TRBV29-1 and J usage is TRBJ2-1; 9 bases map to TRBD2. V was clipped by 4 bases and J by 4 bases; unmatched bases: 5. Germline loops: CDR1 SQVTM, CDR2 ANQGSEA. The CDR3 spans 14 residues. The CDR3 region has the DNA TGCAGCGTTGTCCCACTAGCGGGTTACAATGAGCAGTTCTTC. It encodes CSVVPLAGYNEQFF.

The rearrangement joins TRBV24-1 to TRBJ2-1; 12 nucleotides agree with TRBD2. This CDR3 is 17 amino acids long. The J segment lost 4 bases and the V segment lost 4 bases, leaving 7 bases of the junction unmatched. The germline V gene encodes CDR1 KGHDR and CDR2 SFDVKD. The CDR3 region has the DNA TGTGCCACCAGTGACCCCGGACTAGCGGGAACTTACAATGAGCAGTTCTTC. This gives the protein CATSDPGLAGTYNEQFF.

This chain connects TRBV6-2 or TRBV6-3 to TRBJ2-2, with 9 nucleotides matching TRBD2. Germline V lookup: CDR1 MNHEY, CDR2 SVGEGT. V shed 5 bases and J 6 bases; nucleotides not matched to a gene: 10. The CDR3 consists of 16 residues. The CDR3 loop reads CASSQTSGSVAGELFF. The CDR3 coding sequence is TGTGCCAGCAGTCAAACTAGCGGGTCGGTGGCCGGGGAGCTGTTTTTT.

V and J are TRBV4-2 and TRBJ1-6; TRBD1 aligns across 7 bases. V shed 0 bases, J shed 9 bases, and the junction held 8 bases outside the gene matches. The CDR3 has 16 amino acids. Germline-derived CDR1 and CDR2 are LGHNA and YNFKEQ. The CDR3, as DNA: TGTGCCAGCAGCCAAGATCGTACAGGGGTAGGTTCACCCCTCCACTTT. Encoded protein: CASSQDRTGVGSPLHF.

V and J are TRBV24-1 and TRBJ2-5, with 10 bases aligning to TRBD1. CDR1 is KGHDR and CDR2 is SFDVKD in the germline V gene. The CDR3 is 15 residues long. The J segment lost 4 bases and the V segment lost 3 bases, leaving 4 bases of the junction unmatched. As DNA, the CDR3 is TGTGCCACCAGTGATGAGACAGGGGGCAGAGAGACCCAGTACTTC. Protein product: CATSDETGGRETQYF.

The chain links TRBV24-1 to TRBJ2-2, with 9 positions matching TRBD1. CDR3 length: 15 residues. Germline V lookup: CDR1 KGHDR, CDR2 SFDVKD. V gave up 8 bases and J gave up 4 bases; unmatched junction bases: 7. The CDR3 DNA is TGTGCCACCACAGGGGGGACAGGGTCCACCGGGGAGCTGTTTTTT. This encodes CATTGGTGSTGELFF.

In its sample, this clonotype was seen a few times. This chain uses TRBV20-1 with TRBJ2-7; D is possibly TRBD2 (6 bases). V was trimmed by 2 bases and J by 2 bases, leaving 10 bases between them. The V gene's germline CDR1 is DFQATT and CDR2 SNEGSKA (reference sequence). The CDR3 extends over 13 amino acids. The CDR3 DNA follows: TGCAGTGCTAGATCGGGACTCGCCTACGAGCAGTACTTC. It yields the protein CSARSGLAYEQYF.

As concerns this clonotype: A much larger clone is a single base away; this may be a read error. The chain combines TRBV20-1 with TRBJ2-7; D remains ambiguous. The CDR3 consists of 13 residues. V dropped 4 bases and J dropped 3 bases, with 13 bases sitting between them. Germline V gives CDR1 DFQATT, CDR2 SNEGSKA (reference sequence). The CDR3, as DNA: TGCAGTGCTACGAGACATCTCTGCTACGAGCAGTACTTC. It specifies CSATRHLCYEQYF.

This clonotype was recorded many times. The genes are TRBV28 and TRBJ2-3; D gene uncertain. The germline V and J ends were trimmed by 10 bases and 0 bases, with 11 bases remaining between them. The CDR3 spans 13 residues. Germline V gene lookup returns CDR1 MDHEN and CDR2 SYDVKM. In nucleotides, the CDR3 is TGTGCCACCTCGGACGGTAGCACAGATACGCAGTATTTT. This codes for CATSDGSTDTQYF. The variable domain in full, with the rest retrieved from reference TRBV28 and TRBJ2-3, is DVKVTQSSRYLVKRTGEKVFLECVQDMDHENMFWYRQDPGLGLRLIYFSYDVKMKEKGDIPEGYSVSREKKERFSLILESASTNQTSMYLCATSDGSTDTQYFGPGTRLTVL.

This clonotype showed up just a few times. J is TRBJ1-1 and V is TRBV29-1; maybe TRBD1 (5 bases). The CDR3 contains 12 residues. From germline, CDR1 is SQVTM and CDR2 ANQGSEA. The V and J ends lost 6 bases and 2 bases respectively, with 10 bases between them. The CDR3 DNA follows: TGCAGCGTCATACAGGTAAACACTGAAGCTTTCTTT. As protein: CSVIQVNTEAFF.

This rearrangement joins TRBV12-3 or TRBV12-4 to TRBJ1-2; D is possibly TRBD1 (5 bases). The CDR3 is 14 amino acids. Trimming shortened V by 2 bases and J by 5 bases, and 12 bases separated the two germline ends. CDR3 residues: CASSLSGGMYGYTF. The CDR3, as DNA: TGTGCCAGCAGTTTAAGTGGGGGGATGTATGGCTACACCTTC.